This entry lists 28 T cell receptor beta chains sequenced from one sample in a study of T cell repertoires in cytomegalovirus infection. TCRdb ran MiXCR on the reads and lists one entry per CDR3 protein. The sample has roughly 100,000 distinct CDR3 sequences, about 15% seen once; the top ten hold 8% to 9.5%. The sample comprised PBMCs. The receptors were gathered from a human donor in good health (CMV status not recorded). Some clones in this sample may be carry-over from other donors' samples.

The table lists this clonotype with many counts. V is TRBV7-6 and J is TRBJ1-5; D may be TRBD1 (5 bases). V lost 2 bases, J lost 2 bases, and 10 bases lay in between. Germline V gene lookup returns CDR1 SGHVS and CDR2 FNYEAQ. The CDR3 consists of 15 residues. The CDR3 DNA sequence: TGTGCCAGCAGCTTAAGTCCCAGGGGCAATCAGCCCCAGCATTTT. This gives the protein CASSLSPRGNQPQHF.

In this sample, this clonotype is medium-sized. V and J are TRBV7-8 and TRBJ1-1; D may be TRBD1 (5 bases). Trimming stripped 2 bases from V and 1 base from J, with 14 bases between. The CDR3 runs 16 residues. CDR1 and CDR2 from the germline V gene are SGHVS and FQNEAQ. CDR3 nucleotides: TGTGCCAGCAGCTTATGGCAGGGAGGGTGGAACACTGAAGCTTTCTTT. Translation: CASSLWQGGWNTEAFF.

This clonotype was seen a few times. This chain links TRBV7-9 with TRBJ2-7, with TRBD1 matching 8 bases. Germline lookup yields CDR1 SEHNR and CDR2 FQNEAQ (reference sequence). The CDR3 covers 14 residues. The ends lost 5 bases at V and 1 base at J; junction bases unmatched: 4. The CDR3: CASSVGQASYEQYF. The CDR3 DNA is TGTGCCAGCAGCGTGGGACAGGCATCCTACGAGCAGTACTTC.

The rearrangement uses TRBV19 and TRBJ1-2; a weak D match, TRBD1 (5 bases). Per germline, CDR1 LNHDA and CDR2 SQIVND (reference sequence). There are 14 residues in the CDR3. With 5 bases removed from V and 5 bases from J, the gap between germline ends came to 15 bases. CDR3 sequence: CASSPGAEFYGYTF. The CDR3 DNA follows: TGTGCCAGTAGTCCCGGGGCAGAATTTTATGGCTACACCTTC.

This clonotype occurred many times. This chain's CDR3 is CAISPDLSHEQYF. CDR3 sequence (DNA): TGTGCCATCAGCCCGGACCTTTCCCACGAGCAGTACTTC. J is TRBJ2-7 and V is TRBV10-3; no clear D gene. CDR1 ENHRY and CDR2 SYGVKD come from the germline V gene. This CDR3 is built from 13 residues. Trimming stripped 6 bases from V and 5 bases from J, with 14 bases between.

The rearrangement uses TRBV29-1 and TRBJ2-7, with D unclear. Germline CDR1 is SQVTM and CDR2 is ANQGSEA. The CDR3 is 13 residues long. V shed 7 bases and J shed 1 base, with 14 bases lying between them. The CDR3 sequence is CSGRSSSSYEQYF. CDR3 nucleotide sequence: TGCAGCGGCCGTAGCTCCAGTTCCTACGAGCAGTACTTC.

This clonotype was seen at least ten times. The chain joins TRBV6-6 to TRBJ2-6, with no clear D. The germline V and J ends were trimmed by 0 bases and 0 bases, with 6 bases remaining between them. Germline V gives CDR1 MNHNY, CDR2 SVGAGI (reference sequence). The CDR3 spans 16 residues. The CDR3 coding sequence is TGTGCCAGCAGTTACTCGTGGAGCTCTGGGGCCAACGTCCTGACTTTC. Protein product: CASSYSWSSGANVLTF.

Relative to its sample, this clonotype is medium-sized. The chain combines TRBV7-2 with TRBJ2-7, with 10 bases aligning to TRBD2. V lost 2 bases to trimming and J lost 0 bases; unmatched junction nucleotides: 1. The CDR3 is 15 amino acids. The germline V gene has CDR1 SGHTA and CDR2 FQGNSA. The CDR3 bases are TGTGCCAGCAGCTTAACTAGCGGGGCCTCCTACGAGCAGTACTTC. Protein product: CASSLTSGASYEQYF.

To note about this clonotype: Possible read error: a much larger clone is one base away. The chain recombines TRBV7-3 with TRBJ2-1; D uncertain. V was cut by 2 bases and J by 12 bases, with 20 bases left in between. The germline gives CDR1 SGHTA, CDR2 FQGTGA. This CDR3 comprises 15 residues. CDR3 region: CASSLGFVDAIRQFF. The CDR3 bases are TGTGCCAGCAGCTTAGGGTTTGTTGACGCAATACGGCAGTTCTTC. The full variable domain, rest sourced from reference TRBV7-3 and TRBJ2-1, is GAGVSQTPSNKVTEKGKYVELRCDPISGHTALYWYRQSLGQGPEFLIYFQGTGAADDSGLPNDRFFAVRPEGSVSTLKIQRTERGDSAVYLCASSLGFVDAIRQFFGPGTRLTVL.

This rearrangement joins TRBV20-1 to TRBJ2-1; the match to TRBD2 covers 9 bases. Germline CDR1 reads DFQATT; CDR2 reads SNEGSKA (reference sequence). Unmatched junction bases numbered 14, after V lost 6 bases and J lost 5 bases. The CDR3 runs 16 residues. The CDR3 spells CSAPAPAGGADNEQFF. The CDR3 DNA follows: TGCAGTGCCCCAGCACCGGCGGGGGGGGCTGACAATGAGCAGTTCTTC.

This chain joins TRBV20-1 and TRBJ2-7, with no clear D. In germline, CDR1 is DFQATT, CDR2 SNEGSKA (reference sequence). The CDR3 is 13 amino acids. Trimming removed 0 bases from V and 3 bases from J, with 9 bases in between. Written as DNA, the CDR3 is TGCAGTGCTAGAGAAGCCCGCGGCTACGAGCAGTACTTC. This translates into CSAREARGYEQYF.

This clonotype was seen a few times. V usage is TRBV20-1 and J usage is TRBJ1-6; TRBD1 matches 11 bases. J gave up 0 bases and V 1 base, and 2 bases lay outside the gene matches. Germline assignment: CDR1 DFQATT and CDR2 SNEGSKA (reference sequence). The CDR3 is 17 residues long. The CDR3 sequence: CSARAGTGGSYNSPLHF. DNA for the CDR3: TGCAGTGCTAGAGCCGGGACAGGGGGCTCCTATAATTCACCCCTCCACTTT.

This chain joins TRBV5-1 and TRBJ2-3; 12 nucleotides line up with TRBD2. J lost 5 bases, V lost 0 bases, and 1 base had no gene match. Germline V gives CDR1 SGHRS, CDR2 YFSETQ. The CDR3 is 15 residues long. The CDR3 loop is CASSLGGLAGDTQYF. DNA of the CDR3: TGCGCCAGCAGCTTGGGGGGACTAGCGGGAGATACGCAGTATTTT.

This clonotype was found many times. The chain carries TRBV7-2 and TRBJ2-4; no reliable D call. The CDR3 sequence is 18 residues long. Germline V CDR1 and CDR2: SGHTA, FQGNSA. V was clipped by 5 bases and J by 0 bases, with 20 bases between them. For the CDR3, the DNA is TGTGCCAGCAGCCTACTGCAAAGTCCCGGATTAGCCAAAAACATTCAGTACTTC. Its protein product is CASSLLQSPGLAKNIQYF. The variable domain in full, with the rest retrieved from reference TRBV7-2 and TRBJ2-4, is GAGVSQSPSNKVTEKGKDVELRCDPISGHTALYWYRQSLGQGLEFLIYFQGNSAPDKSGLPSDRFSAERTGGSVSTLTIQRTQQEDSAVYLCASSLLQSPGLAKNIQYFGAGTRLSVL.

The chain joins TRBV5-1 to TRBJ2-1; 8 bases match TRBD2. J gave up 1 base and V 4 bases, and 4 bases lay outside the gene matches. The length of the CDR3 is 15 residues. Germline V gene sequence: CDR1 SGHRS, CDR2 YFSETQ. The CDR3 nucleotides are TGCGCCAGCAGCCGTAGCGGGGTTTCCTACAATGAGCAGTTCTTC. This gives the protein CASSRSGVSYNEQFF.

This clonotype was seen only a few times. One base away lies a much larger clone, so this may be a sequencing read error. The chain employs TRBV5-4 and TRBJ2-7; D may be TRBD1 (6 bases). The V and J ends lost 4 bases and 1 base respectively, with 9 bases between them. CDR1 is SGHNT, CDR2 YYREEE, per germline (reference sequence). The CDR3 is 13 amino acids. The CDR3 protein is CASSAGQSYEQYF. CDR3 DNA sequence: TGTGCCAGCAGCGCCGGACAGTCCTACGAGCAGTACTTC. Full variable domain (outside the CDR3, taken from reference TRBV5-4 and TRBJ2-7): ETGVTQSPTHLIKTRGQQVTLRCSSQSGHNTVSWYQQALGQGPQFIFQYYREEENGRGNFPPRFSGLQFPNYSSELNVNALELDDSALYLCASSAGQSYEQYFGPGTRLTVT.

J is TRBJ1-5 and V is TRBV7-2, with D uncertain. This CDR3 has 15 residues. Germline CDR1 is SGHTA and CDR2 is FQGNSA. Trimming pared 4 bases from V and 5 bases from J, leaving 15 bases between. The CDR3: CASSYSGVQYQPQHF. The CDR3 DNA follows: TGTGCCAGCAGCTACAGCGGAGTACAGTATCAGCCCCAGCATTTT.

The J gene is TRBJ2-7, the V gene TRBV29-1; D remains ambiguous. The CDR3 has 10 amino acids. V was pared by 6 bases and J by 5 bases, with 8 bases between. Germline loops: CDR1 SQVTM, CDR2 ANQGSEA. The CDR3 loop reads CSVHTNEQYF. The CDR3 region has the DNA TGCAGCGTCCATACAAACGAGCAGTACTTC.

The chain carries TRBV28 and TRBJ2-6, with TRBD1 matching 11 bases. V was clipped by 5 bases and J by 0 bases; unmatched bases: 6. Germline V CDR1 and CDR2: MDHEN, SYDVKM. The CDR3 is 18 residues long. In DNA, the CDR3 is TGTGCCAGCAGTCACACCGGGACAGGGGGCTCTGGGGCCAACGTCCTGACTTTC. Translation: CASSHTGTGGSGANVLTF.

This chain links TRBV7-3 with TRBJ2-3; the D gene is possibly TRBD2 (6 bases). Trimming cost V 5 bases and J 1 base, with 13 bases left between them. Germline values: CDR1 SGHTA, CDR2 FQGTGA. The CDR3 is made up of 15 amino acids. The DNA for the CDR3 is TGTGCCAGCAGCCTATTTTCGGGAGGCACAGATACGCAGTATTTT. Translated: CASSLFSGGTDTQYF.

This clonotype was seen ten or more times. The chain has TRBV12-3 or TRBV12-4 and TRBJ1-2, with TRBD1 identical over 7 bases. V trimming: 5 bases; J trimming: 4 bases; junction bases outside the gene matches: 7. The CDR3 contains 14 residues. The CDR3: CASSIETGIYGYTF. The CDR3 nucleotides read TGTGCCAGCAGTATTGAGACAGGGATCTATGGCTACACCTTC.

The V gene is TRBV12-3 or TRBV12-4, the J gene TRBJ1-3, with 10 bases aligning to TRBD1. V dropped 5 bases and J dropped 4; count of bases not matched to a gene: 8. CDR3 size: 16 residues. The CDR3 DNA reads TGTGCCAGCAGTAGGGGACAGGGGCTGGGAGGAAACACCATATATTTT. Translated: CASSRGQGLGGNTIYF.

This clonotype has ten or more counts. The chain employs TRBV7-2 and TRBJ2-7; D gene ambiguous. The germline V gene has CDR1 SGHTA and CDR2 FQGNSA. Trimming left V 5 bases short and J 4 bases short, with 9 bases between. This CDR3 comprises 12 residues. CDR3 bases: TGTGCCAGCAGCCAATTAGTATACGAGCAGTACTTC. It specifies CASSQLVYEQYF.

As regards this clonotype: The junction departs from germline at one end; a sequencing error may be responsible. The rearrangement uses TRBV18 and TRBJ1-5; D is unresolved. The CDR3 loop spans 16 amino acids. Germline V gives CDR1 KGHSH, CDR2 LQKENI. In DNA, the CDR3 is TGTGTCAGCTCACTGTCCGCTACCCTTAGCAATCAGCCCCAGCATTTT. It translates to CVSSLSATLSNQPQHF.

Concerning this clonotype: A much larger clone is a single base away; this may be a read error. The chain uses TRBV4-1 and TRBJ1-2; 8 nucleotides align to TRBD1. The CDR3 is 15 amino acids. Germline CDR1 MGHRA, CDR2 YSYEKL. This CDR3 is CTSSQPGQGGQGYTF. CDR3 bases: TGCACCAGCAGCCAACCTGGACAGGGCGGACAGGGCTACACCTTC.

This clonotype occurred a few times. The chain recombines TRBV7-2 with TRBJ2-7; D is perhaps TRBD1 (6 bases). The CDR3 covers 15 residues. From germline, CDR1 is SGHTA and CDR2 FQGNSA. V was shortened by 2 bases and J by 1 base, with 12 bases between the two germline ends. The CDR3 nucleotides are TGTGCCAGCAGCTTACTAAACAGGGTATCCTACGAGCAGTACTTC. This translates into CASSLLNRVSYEQYF.

This clonotype was counted a few times. This chain joins TRBV4-1 and TRBJ1-2; TRBD1 might be the D (6 bases). Trimming cost V 4 bases and J 6 bases, with 18 bases left between them. This CDR3 has 15 amino acids. CDR1 and CDR2 (germline): MGHRA, YSYEKL. This chain's CDR3 is CASSPHTDRTDGYTF. The CDR3 DNA reads as TGCGCCAGCAGCCCACATACCGACAGGACAGATGGCTACACCTTC.

There are a few counts of this clonotype. The chain recombines TRBV28 with TRBJ2-7; possible D gene TRBD2, 6 bases. Germline V gene lookup returns CDR1 MDHEN and CDR2 SYDVKM. V was trimmed by 5 bases and J by 3 bases, leaving 14 bases between them. The CDR3 loop spans 14 amino acids. The CDR3, as DNA: TGTGCCAGCAGTCTTCCGACTAGATACTACGAGCAGTACTTC. This encodes CASSLPTRYYEQYF.